There are many counts of the clone carrying this TCR beta chain. What it recognizes is unknown. TCRdb independently ran MiXCR on the 5' RACE reads; one entry per CDR3 protein. The data show 200,000 to 300,000 distinct CDR3 sequences, approximately 11% seen once. The record originates from a study of CD8 T cells in ankylosing spondylitis. Study outcomes and limitations: Characteristic, it appeared, of ankylosing spondylitis blood was a TCR beta motif of 7 or 8 highly homologous variants. Disease-linked clones were reportedly significantly enriched in matched ankylosing spondylitis synovial fluid. Those disease-linked clones were CD8+; they were also relatively rare in peripheral blood.

This CDR3 spans 16 amino acids. Germline V gene lookup returns CDR1 SGHKS and CDR2 YYEKEE (reference sequence). V was pared by 4 bases and J by 6 bases, with 9 bases of the junction left unmatched. The origin of this receptor is a male donor with ankylosing spondylitis or in good health (not recorded which). This chain connects TRBV5-5 to TRBJ2-1; 11 bases line up with TRBD1. What was sequenced was blood, either unsorted or a sorted T cell fraction (not recorded which). The DNA for the CDR3 is TGTGCCAGCAGCCAGACCCCGGGACAGGGGGGCAATGAGCAGTTCTTC. Protein: CASSQTPGQGGNEQFF.